The clone carrying this T cell receptor (beta chain) was observed a single time. Its antigen remains unidentified. V was cut by 2 bases and J by 6 bases, with 10 bases left in between. CDR1 SQVTM and CDR2 ANQGSEA come from the germline V gene. There are 12 residues in the CDR3. This entry is derived from a study of PD-1 blockade in classical Hodgkin lymphoma. Whole-study results and caveats: A significant rise in TCR diversity by C4D1 was seen for CD4+ but not CD8+ cells. Repertoires differed for reasons still undefined, possibly disease activity or prior therapy.

The patients all showed relapse after autologous stem cell transplantation, while their brentuximab vedotin exposure varied. Reported best responses ranged across complete response, partial response or progressive disease. Only in-frame clones appear in the TCRdb table, and some are missing; sequencing was by immunoSEQ multiplex PCR. This table has around 28,000 clones, roughly 70% appearing once. Sequences were derived from peripheral blood mononuclear cells (PBMCs), sampled before the second cycle of nivolumab. This clonotype originated in a human donor with classical Hodgkin lymphoma. The chain employs TRBV29-1 and TRBJ1-1; D might be TRBD1 (5 bases). CDR3 amino acids: CSVERGPAEAFF. Written as DNA, the CDR3 is TGCAGCGTTGAAAGGGGTCCGGCTGAAGCTTTCTTT.